These T cell receptor beta chains were read from a single sample in a study of graft-versus-host responses after intestinal transplantation. Profiling relied on immunoSEQ multiplex PCR, and the TCRdb table lists in-frame clones only, not all of them. Of some 22,000 clones listed, 50% to 70% were seen once; the top ten hold approximately 0.97%. The material sequenced was alloreactive CD4+ T cells from a mixed lymphocyte reaction culture, taken before intestinal transplant. The receptors were gathered from a human patient who received an intestinal transplant. Each CDR3 is given with its conserved first and last residue. Fields, in order: D gene, V gene, clone size, J gene, CDR3 protein, CDR3 DNA. The D gene is left open where the match is weak. Size values are once, few and many counts, or a class for expanded clones, and some rows have none.

.,TRBV18,.,TRBJ1-2,CASSPITANYGYTF,TGTGCCAGCTCACCAATTACAGCTAACTATGGCTACACCTTC
TRBD2,TRBV19,few,TRBJ2-1,CASSISGGQGSRSYNEQFF,TGTGCCAGTAGTATAAGCGGGGGCCAGGGGTCCCGGTCCTACAATGAGCAGTTCTTC
.,TRBV15,once,TRBJ1-6,CATSSAAINSPLHF,TGTGCCACCAGCAGTGCTGCTATTAATTCACCCCTCCACTTT
.,TRBV10-3,.,TRBJ1-3,CAISNRESGNTIYF,TGTGCCATCAGTAACAGGGAATCTGGAAACACCATATATTTT
TRBD1,TRBV5-6,.,TRBJ1-1,CASSPDRATEAFF,TGTGCCAGCAGCCCGGACAGGGCGACTGAAGCTTTCTTT
.,TRBV5-6,medium-sized,TRBJ2-7,CASSLANEQYF,TGTGCCAGCAGCTTGGCTAACGAGCAGTACTTC
TRBD1,TRBV10-3,.,TRBJ2-2,CAISESTGFGELFF,TGTGCCATCAGTGAGTCGACAGGGTTCGGGGAGCTGTTTTTT
.,TRBV10-3,.,TRBJ2-7,CAISSLSDEQYF,TGTGCCATCAGTAGCCTCTCGGACGAGCAGTACTTC
.,TRBV6-1,.,TRBJ1-5,CASSYLQSNQPQHF,TGTGCCAGCAGTTATCTGCAGAGCAATCAGCCCCAGCATTTT
.,TRBV5-1,.,TRBJ2-3,CASSLSSGVTQYF,TGCGCCAGCAGCTTGTCGAGCGGCGTTACGCAGTATTTT
TRBD1,TRBV7-9,.,TRBJ2-7,CASSFEGTGPHEQYF,TGTGCCAGCAGCTTCGAAGGGACAGGACCCCACGAGCAGTACTTC
.,TRBV10-3,.,TRBJ2-7,CAISESAGTLYEQYF,TGTGCCATCAGTGAGTCGGCGGGGACGCTGTACGAGCAGTACTTC
.,TRBV4-3,once,TRBJ2-2,CASSRASQGGGELFF,TGCGCCAGCAGCCGAGCCTCACAGGGCGGCGGGGAGCTGTTTTTT
.,TRBV20-1,.,TRBJ2-1,CSARDALEQFF,TGCAGTGCTAGAGACGCGCTGGAGCAGTTCTTC
TRBD2,TRBV10-3,once,TRBJ2-7,CAISEPGLNSYEQYF,TGTGCCATCAGTGAGCCGGGACTAAACTCCTACGAGCAGTACTTC
.,TRBV6-5,few,TRBJ1-5,CASSVWERQPQHF,TGTGCCAGCAGTGTCTGGGAGAGACAGCCCCAGCATTTT
.,TRBV2,few,TRBJ1-4,CASSEDRSNEKLFF,TGTGCCAGCAGTGAAGACAGGTCTAATGAAAAACTGTTTTTT
TRBD2,TRBV18,.,TRBJ2-1,CASSGLALEGEQFF,TGTGCCAGCTCCGGACTAGCCCTCGAGGGTGAGCAGTTCTTC
.,TRBV5-1,.,TRBJ2-7,CASSLERVGYEQYF,TGCGCCAGCAGCTTGGAACGGGTTGGCTACGAGCAGTACTTC
.,TRBV7-7,.,TRBJ2-5,CASSLVVLETQYF,TGTGCCAGCAGCTTAGTAGTTCTAGAGACCCAGTACTTC
TRBD2,TRBV29-1,.,TRBJ2-7,CSVEAGVAYEQYF,TGCAGCGTGGAGGCGGGAGTGGCCTACGAGCAGTACTTC
TRBD1,TRBV23-1,.,TRBJ2-6,CASSHSTGGLSGANVLTF,TGCGCCAGCAGTCACTCGACAGGGGGCCTCTCTGGGGCCAACGTCCTGACTTTC
TRBD1,TRBV6-6,.,TRBJ1-1,CASRAGGAPEAFF,TGTGCCAGCAGGGCAGGGGGCGCGCCCGAAGCTTTCTTT
.,TRBV5-1,.,TRBJ1-4,CASSRQFNEKLFF,TGCGCCAGCAGCAGACAGTTTAATGAAAAACTGTTTTTT
.,TRBV7-4,.,TRBJ2-5,CASSFEGRQGREETQYF,TGTGCCAGCAGCTTCGAGGGGAGGCAGGGTCGGGAAGAGACCCAGTACTTC
TRBD2,TRBV28,.,TRBJ2-7,CASSLWLAGGLTYEQYF,TGTGCCAGCAGTTTGTGGCTAGCGGGAGGACTAACCTACGAGCAGTACTTC
.,TRBV6-9,.,TRBJ1-2,CASRRSGQIANYGYTF,TGTGCCAGCAGACGGTCCGGACAGATAGCTAACTATGGCTACACCTTC
TRBD1,TRBV2,few,TRBJ2-2,CASRQGAPGELFF,TGTGCCAGCAGGCAGGGGGCCCCCGGGGAGCTGTTTTTT
.,TRBV2,.,TRBJ2-2,CASLSMTGELFF,TGTGCCAGCCTATCCATGACCGGGGAGCTGTTTTTT
.,TRBV19,.,TRBJ2-1,CASSKQVSSYNEQFF,TGTGCCAGTAGTAAACAGGTGTCCTCCTACAATGAGCAGTTCTTC
.,TRBV5-6,few,TRBJ1-1,CASSSQGRETEAFF,TGTGCCAGCAGCTCACAGGGAAGGGAAACTGAAGCTTTCTTT
.,TRBV7-9,.,TRBJ1-4,CASSLAGGNEKLFF,TGTGCCAGCAGCTTAGCTGGGGGGAATGAAAAACTGTTTTTT
.,TRBV5-5,.,TRBJ2-7,CASSLASGYTYEQYF,TGTGCCAGCAGCTTGGCCAGCGGATACACCTACGAGCAGTACTTC
.,TRBV29-1,.,TRBJ2-3,CSVGTVEGYTQYF,TGCAGCGTTGGGACAGTAGAAGGATATACGCAGTATTTT
.,TRBV30,.,TRBJ1-1,CAWTDLGARTEAFF,TGTGCCTGGACGGATCTGGGGGCTCGGACTGAAGCTTTCTTT
TRBD2,TRBV9,.,TRBJ2-2,CASSPMLGGGSQPGELFF,TGTGCCAGCAGCCCAATGTTAGGCGGGGGGTCCCAGCCGGGGGAGCTGTTTTTT
.,TRBV5-1,.,TRBJ2-7,CASSLGGRYEQYF,TGCGCCAGCAGCTTGGGGGGGCGGTACGAGCAGTACTTC
TRBD1,TRBV5-1,few,TRBJ1-2,CASSLTGFNYGYTF,TGCGCCAGCAGCCTGACAGGGTTTAACTATGGCTACACCTTC
.,TRBV19,.,TRBJ2-2,CASSPQGLNTGELFF,TGTGCCAGTAGTCCACAGGGCTTAAACACCGGGGAGCTGTTTTTT
.,TRBV7-2,.,TRBJ1-1,CASSLGRYTEAFF,TGTGCCAGCAGCTTAGGGAGGTACACTGAAGCTTTCTTT
.,TRBV6-5,.,TRBJ1-5,CASSRTSRNQPQHF,TGTGCCAGCTCTCGGACATCCCGCAATCAGCCCCAGCATTTT
.,TRBV4-1,.,TRBJ1-3,CASSQGDISGNTIYF,TGCGCCAGCAGCCAGGGCGACATCTCTGGAAACACCATATATTTT
TRBD1,TRBV7-2,.,TRBJ2-1,CASSQQTGAGEQFF,TGTGCCAGCAGCCAGCAGACAGGGGCGGGTGAGCAGTTCTTC
.,TRBV28,.,TRBJ1-5,CASSLVGVTQPQHF,TGTGCCAGCAGTTTAGTAGGGGTAACTCAGCCCCAGCATTTT
.,TRBV11-2,few,TRBJ1-1,CASSWSTGLGTEAFF,TGTGCCAGCAGCTGGAGTACAGGGTTGGGCACTGAAGCTTTCTTT
.,TRBV10-3,.,TRBJ2-1,CAISGSTYEQFF,TGTGCCATCAGTGGGTCTACTTATGAGCAGTTCTTC
.,TRBV7-2,.,TRBJ1-2,CASSSYGDKFYGYTF,TGTGCCAGCAGCTCTTATGGTGACAAGTTCTATGGCTACACCTTC
.,TRBV28,.,TRBJ1-1,CASSIDPGRVGTEAFF,TGTGCCAGCAGCATCGACCCGGGGAGGGTGGGGACTGAAGCTTTCTTT
.,TRBV19,once,TRBJ2-7,CASSAQGGSPYEQYF,TGTGCCAGTAGTGCCCAGGGGGGCAGCCCCTACGAGCAGTACTTC